The 17 T cell receptor beta chains below all came from one sample that was sequenced in a study of post-analysis software for immune sequencing data. Their cognate antigens are unknown. Study-wide results and caveats: Patients showed TRBV5-6, TRBV5-1 and TRBV20-1 among a handful of TRBV segments more frequent than in controls.

Unique molecular identifiers were built into the TCR beta cDNA libraries. TCRdb reprocessed the PCR reads via MiXCR and lists one record per CDR3 protein. The repertoire includes approximately 360,000 distinct CDR3 sequences, less than 40% of them detected once, and 10% to 15% sits in the top ten. Sequences were obtained from blood. These receptors came from a girl between 10 and 17 years old with multiple sclerosis.

This CDR3 is CSAPGLAGGTYEQYF. Written as DNA, the CDR3 is TGCAGTGCCCCGGGACTAGCGGGGGGTACCTACGAGCAGTACTTC. V gene TRBV20-1 combines with J gene TRBJ2-7, with 15 bases identical to TRBD2. The germline gives CDR1 DFQATT, CDR2 SNEGSKA (reference sequence). The CDR3 spans 15 residues. V shed 6 bases and J 2 bases; nucleotides not matched to a gene: 5.

The chain uses TRBV25-1 and TRBJ1-1; D ambiguous. CDR3 length: 15 residues. Germline values: CDR1 MGHDK, CDR2 SYGVNS. Trimming pared 2 bases from V and 5 bases from J, leaving 15 bases between. CDR3 bases: TGTGCCAGCAGTGAAGTTTCGGACTATAGAACTGAAGCTTTCTTT. Its protein is CASSEVSDYRTEAFF.

This clonotype was seen a few times. The CDR3 DNA sequence: TGTGCCAGCAGTTTAGGGTTTCGACAGGAAAACACTGAAGCTTTCTTT. As protein: CASSLGFRQENTEAFF. This sequence joins TRBV12-3 or TRBV12-4 and TRBJ1-1, with a possible D match to TRBD1 (6 bases). V was cut by 1 base and J by 2 bases, with 14 bases left in between. The CDR3 totals 16 residues.

This clonotype has a handful of counts. The chain joins TRBV10-3 to TRBJ1-1; no reliable D call. The germline V and J ends were trimmed by 3 bases and 1 base, with 6 bases remaining between them. From germline, CDR1 is ENHRY and CDR2 SYGVKD. The CDR3 is 13 residues long. The CDR3 reads CAISDRQNTEAFF. The DNA of the CDR3 is TGTGCCATCAGTGACAGACAGAACACTGAAGCTTTCTTT.

V is TRBV12-3 or TRBV12-4 and J is TRBJ1-5, with D unclear. V was clipped by 6 bases and J by 2 bases, with 17 bases between them. The CDR3 contains 16 residues. This chain's CDR3 is CASSHHGSRGNQPQHF. The CDR3 region has the DNA TGTGCCAGCAGCCATCATGGCTCAAGGGGCAATCAGCCCCAGCATTTT.

The chain links TRBV4-1 to TRBJ2-5; D not resolved. CDR1 and CDR2 (germline): MGHRA, YSYEKL. CDR3 size: 15 residues. V lost 4 bases, J lost 2 bases, and 14 bases lay in between. In DNA form, the CDR3 reads TGCGCCAGCAGCCCTCTAAAGGACGGTCAAGAGACCCAGTACTTC. Translating it yields CASSPLKDGQETQYF.

This clonotype was detected ten times or more. V usage is TRBV7-2 and J usage is TRBJ1-1; D is ambiguous. Trimming pared 5 bases from V and 2 bases from J, leaving 9 bases between. In germline, CDR1 is SGHTA, CDR2 FQGNSA. The CDR3 contains 13 residues. In DNA form, the CDR3 reads TGTGCCAGCAGCGCTAACCTAAACACTGAAGCTTTCTTT. Translation gives CASSANLNTEAFF.

The V call is TRBV5-1, the J call TRBJ2-2; no clear D gene. The ends were cut back, 4 bases at V and 3 bases at J, with 10 bases in the middle. The germline V gene has CDR1 SGHRS and CDR2 YFSETQ. The CDR3 length is 14 residues. CDR3 nucleotide sequence: TGCGCCAGCAGCCTGCTCCTGGACACCGGGGAGCTGTTTTTT. Translating gives CASSLLLDTGELFF.

This chain uses TRBV7-6 with TRBJ1-6; D unclear. From germline, CDR1 is SGHVS and CDR2 FNYEAQ. This CDR3 spans 14 amino acids. V was clipped by 2 bases and J by 7 bases, with 9 bases between them. The CDR3 region is CASSLNGSNSPLHF. CDR3 coding DNA: TGTGCCAGCAGCTTAAACGGCAGCAATTCACCCCTCCACTTT.

CDR3 DNA sequence: TGTGCCAGCAGCCACCCGGGACAGCAAGAGACCCAGTACTTC. This encodes CASSHPGQQETQYF. The chain joins TRBV7-9 to TRBJ2-5; 7 positions agree with TRBD1. The CDR3 consists of 14 residues. J gave up 2 bases and V 5 bases, and 5 bases lay outside the gene matches. From germline, CDR1 is SEHNR and CDR2 FQNEAQ (reference sequence).

This clonotype appeared a few times. The gene calls are TRBV4-3 and TRBJ1-2; D is uncertain. Trimming shortened V by 0 bases and J by 4 bases, and 15 bases separated the two germline ends. This CDR3 is built from 16 residues. Germline lookup yields CDR1 LGHNA and CDR2 YSLEER. The CDR3 DNA follows: TGCGCCAGCAGCCAAGATGCGGACGAAATACGCTATGGCTACACCTTC. Its translation is CASSQDADEIRYGYTF.

This clonotype was counted between two and nine times. J is TRBJ2-1 and V is TRBV13; 8 bases map to TRBD1. Germline CDR1 PRHDT, CDR2 FYEKMQ (reference sequence). The V gene end was trimmed by 4 bases and the J gene end by 2 bases; junction bases not matched to a gene: 10. This CDR3 contains 17 residues. In nucleotides, the CDR3 is TGTGCCAGCAGCTCCCAAGGGGGACAGGCTGCCTACAATGAGCAGTTCTTC. The encoded protein is CASSSQGGQAAYNEQFF.

This clonotype was counted a few times. V and J are TRBV3-1 and TRBJ2-1, with D possibly being TRBD2 (5 bases). The CDR3 is made up of 16 amino acids. Trimming left V 3 bases short and J 5 bases short, with 17 bases between. Germline-derived CDR1 and CDR2 are LGHDT and YNNKEL (reference sequence). The CDR3 loop is CASSHGLARSNNEQFF. The CDR3 DNA follows: TGTGCCAGCAGCCACGGACTGGCGCGGTCAAACAATGAGCAGTTCTTC.

The chain carries TRBV7-2 and TRBJ2-4; TRBD2 agrees at 8 bases. The germline V gene encodes CDR1 SGHTA and CDR2 FQGNSA. The CDR3 has 16 amino acids. V was clipped by 2 bases and J by 5 bases; unmatched bases: 8. DNA for the CDR3: TGTGCCAGCAGCTTATCGGGGCGGGGGGCCCAAAACATTCAGTACTTC. This encodes CASSLSGRGAQNIQYF.

The rearrangement joins TRBV27 to TRBJ2-1, with TRBD2 matching 12 bases. V was clipped by 6 bases and J by 10 bases; unmatched bases: 10. The CDR3 spans 15 residues. Germline CDR1 is MNHEY and CDR2 is SMNVEV (reference sequence). The CDR3 DNA follows: TGTGCCAGCAGCCCCGGACTAGCGGGGTTGTGGGAGCAGTTCTTC. It specifies CASSPGLAGLWEQFF.

The chain has TRBV6-6 and TRBJ2-5, with D hard to call. This CDR3 has 14 amino acids. The germline V gene has CDR1 MNHNY and CDR2 SVGAGI (reference sequence). The V end was cut by 5 bases, the J end by 0 bases, with 10 bases between. The CDR3 spells CASSTTKYQETQYF. CDR3 in DNA: TGTGCCAGCAGTACCACGAAGTACCAAGAGACCCAGTACTTC.

In this sample, this clonotype turned up a few times. Here the CDR3 DNA reads TGTGCCAGCAGCCGACTAGAAGTTGCAGATACGCAGTATTTT. Translation: CASSRLEVADTQYF. The chain has TRBV12-3 or TRBV12-4 and TRBJ2-3; tentative D call: TRBD2 (6 bases). The CDR3 is 14 residues long. The V gene lost 6 bases and the J gene lost 4 bases, with 14 bases spanning the gap.